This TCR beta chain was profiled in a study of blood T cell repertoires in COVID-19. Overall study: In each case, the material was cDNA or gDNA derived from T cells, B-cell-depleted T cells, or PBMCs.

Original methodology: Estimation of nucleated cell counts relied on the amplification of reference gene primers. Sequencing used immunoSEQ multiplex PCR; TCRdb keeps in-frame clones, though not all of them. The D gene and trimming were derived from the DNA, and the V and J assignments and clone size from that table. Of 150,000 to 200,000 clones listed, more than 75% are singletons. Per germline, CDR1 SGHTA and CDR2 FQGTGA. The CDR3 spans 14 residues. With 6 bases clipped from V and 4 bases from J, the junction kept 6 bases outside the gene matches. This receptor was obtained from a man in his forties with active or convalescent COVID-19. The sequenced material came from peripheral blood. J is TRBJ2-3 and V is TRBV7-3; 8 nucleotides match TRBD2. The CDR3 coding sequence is TGTGCCAGCAGTTCCGGACTAGCTGCAGATACGCAGTATTTT. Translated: CASSSGLAADTQYF.